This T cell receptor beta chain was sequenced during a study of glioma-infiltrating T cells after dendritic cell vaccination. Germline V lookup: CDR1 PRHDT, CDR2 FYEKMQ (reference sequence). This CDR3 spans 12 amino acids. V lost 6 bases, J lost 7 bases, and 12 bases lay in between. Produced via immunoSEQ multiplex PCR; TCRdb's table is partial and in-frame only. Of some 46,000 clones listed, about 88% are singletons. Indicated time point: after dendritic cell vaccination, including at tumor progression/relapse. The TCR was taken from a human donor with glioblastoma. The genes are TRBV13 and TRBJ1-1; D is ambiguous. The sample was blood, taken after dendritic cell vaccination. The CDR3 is CASSYNGREAFF. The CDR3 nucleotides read TGTGCCAGCAGTTATAATGGCCGTGAAGCTTTCTTT.